These 2 T cell receptor beta chains share one sample of origin, sequenced in a study of T cell responses to AZD1222 COVID-19 vaccine. Sequenced by immunoSEQ multiplex PCR; TCRdb stores in-frame clones only, minus some. The sample carries about 190,000 clones, 87% recorded once. Sample: peripheral blood, taken on day 0 of MenACWY control vaccination. These receptors came from an adult in good health.

The V call is TRBV5-1, the J call TRBJ2-2, with D maybe TRBD2 (5 bases). CDR1 SGHRS and CDR2 YFSETQ come from the germline V gene. V lost 0 bases and J lost 1, with 7 bases in between. The CDR3 covers 15 residues. The CDR3 DNA sequence: TGCGCCAGCAGCTTGGCAGGACTGAACACCGGGGAGCTGTTTTTT. Its protein product is CASSLAGLNTGELFF.

V and J are TRBV5-4 and TRBJ2-1; D tentatively fits TRBD1 or TRBD2 (5 bases each). V dropped 0 bases and J dropped 10 bases, with 14 bases sitting between them. The CDR3 is 14 amino acids. Germline CDR1 reads SGHNT; CDR2 reads YYREEE (reference sequence). CDR3 region: CASSLEGPTREQFF. The CDR3 bases are TGTGCCAGCAGCTTGGAGGGACCGACTCGGGAGCAGTTCTTC.